The 14 T cell receptor beta chains listed next were all sequenced from one sample in a study of blood T cell dynamics during melanoma immunotherapy. The table came from immunoSEQ multiplex PCR; TCRdb's copy has only in-frame clones and leaves some out. The sample includes more than 15,000 clones, around 83% of them seen just once. The time point denotes: pre-treatment baseline. The sequencing used blood, collected from a patient treated with checkpoint blockade. Receptors were obtained from a human donor with melanoma.

This clone was recorded once. The V gene is TRBV11-3, the J gene TRBJ2-5, with D perhaps TRBD2 (5 bases). The assigned J gene may be wrong: the sequence end matches TRBJ2-7 better. The CDR3 spans 14 residues. The germline V gene encodes CDR1 SGHNT and CDR2 YENEEA. The DNA of the CDR3 is TGTGCCAGCAGCCATTATGAGGGCCCCTACGAGCAGTACTTC. Translation gives CASSHYEGPYEQYF.

This chain uses TRBV10-3 with TRBJ2-1, with TRBD2 matching 14 bases. CDR3 length: 17 residues. Germline CDR1 is ENHRY and CDR2 is SYGVKD. The V gene end was trimmed by 0 bases and the J gene end by 2 bases; junction bases not matched to a gene: 0. In nucleotides, the CDR3 is TGTGCCATCAGTGAGTCGGGACTAGCGGGAGCCTACAATGAGCAGTTCTTC. Amino acid sequence: CAISESGLAGAYNEQFF.

The chain links TRBV18 to TRBJ1-2; 7 nucleotides line up with TRBD1. After removal of 3 bases from V and 4 bases from J, the junction contained 5 bases not matched to a gene. The germline V gene has CDR1 KGHSH and CDR2 LQKENI. The CDR3 sequence is 14 residues long. The chain's CDR3 is CASSPTGPTYGYTF. As DNA, the CDR3 is TGTGCCAGCTCACCGACAGGGCCTACCTATGGCTACACCTTC.

The chain uses TRBV5-4 and TRBJ2-5; either TRBD1 or TRBD2 may fit D (6 bases each). The end of the DNA aligns better with TRBJ2-7, so the J call may be wrong. Germline-derived CDR1 and CDR2 are SGHNT and YYREEE (reference sequence). CDR3 size: 16 residues. In DNA form, the CDR3 reads TGTGCCAGCAGCTTGGGTCCCGGGGGCAGCTCCTACGAGCAGTACTTC. Translated, it gives CASSLGPGGSSYEQYF.

The gene calls are TRBV18 and TRBJ1-2, with D unclear. V dropped 4 bases and J dropped 7 bases, with 13 bases sitting between them. Germline V gene data show CDR1 as KGHSH and CDR2 as LQKENI. This CDR3 is built from 13 residues. CDR3 coding DNA: TGTGCCAGCTCACAGTCCCGGGAAGCTGGCTACACCTTC. Amino acids: CASSQSREAGYTF.

This chain links TRBV19 with TRBJ1-3, with 7 positions matching TRBD1. Germline V CDR1 and CDR2: LNHDA, SQIVND (reference sequence). The CDR3 has 13 residues. Trimming took 9 bases from V and 4 from J; bases not matched to a gene: 6. The CDR3 DNA follows: TGTGCCAGCAAGACAGGGAACGGAAACACCATATATTTT. Translated: CASKTGNGNTIYF. Full variable domain (missing parts from reference TRBV19 and TRBJ1-3): DGGITQSPKYLFRKEGQNVTLSCEQNLNHDAMYWYRQDPGQGLRLIYYSQIVNDFQKGDIAEGYSVSREKKESFPLTVTSAQKNPTAFYLCASKTGNGNTIYFGEGSWLTVV.

The CDR3 nucleotides are TGCGCCAGCAGCCCATCGACGGGGACGGGCCTCGAGCAGTACTTC. As protein: CASSPSTGTGLEQYF. The chain is built from TRBV4-3 and TRBJ2-7, with D tentatively TRBD1 or TRBD2 (5 bases each). Per the germline V gene, CDR1 is LGHNA and CDR2 is YSLEER. This CDR3 spans 15 amino acids. Trimming took off 4 bases at V and 6 bases at J, with 19 bases between the two ends.

The chain is built from TRBV9 and TRBJ2-2, with D perhaps being TRBD1 or TRBD2 (5 bases each). The length of the CDR3 is 18 residues. The germline V gene encodes CDR1 SGDLS and CDR2 YYNGEE. V lost 3 bases and J lost 0, with 18 bases in between. In DNA form, the CDR3 reads TGTGCCAGCAGCGCATGGTCCGGGATCAGGGCGAACACCGGGGAGCTGTTTTTT. Translation gives CASSAWSGIRANTGELFF.

The chain is built from TRBV6-1 and TRBJ2-1; the match to TRBD2 covers 7 bases. CDR1 is MNHNS and CDR2 is SASEGT in the germline V gene. The CDR3 extends over 14 amino acids. After removal of 6 bases from V and 5 bases from J, the junction contained 7 bases not matched to a gene. CDR3 coding DNA: TGTGCCAGCAGGTCACGCGGGGGAGACAATGAGCAGTTCTTC. It yields the protein CASRSRGGDNEQFF.

The gene calls are TRBV28 and TRBJ2-1; 9 nucleotides agree with TRBD2. Germline CDR1 and CDR2: MDHEN and SYDVKM. With V trimmed by 6 bases and J by 4 bases, 13 bases remained unmatched. This CDR3 spans 17 amino acids. CDR3 in amino acids: CASSTTSSGRPYNEQFF. Here the CDR3 DNA reads TGTGCCAGCAGCACAACTAGCAGCGGGAGGCCGTACAATGAGCAGTTCTTC.

This chain connects TRBV7-2 to TRBJ1-5; 9 nucleotides align to TRBD1. Germline V gene lookup returns CDR1 SGHTA and CDR2 FQGNSA. The CDR3 loop spans 18 amino acids. The V gene end was trimmed by 0 bases and the J gene end by 2 bases; junction bases not matched to a gene: 8. In DNA form, the CDR3 reads TGTGCCAGCAGCTTAGCGCCTTACAGGGGGCGAGGCAATCAGCCCCAGCATTTT. This codes for CASSLAPYRGRGNQPQHF.

V is TRBV7-8 and J is TRBJ2-5, with 10 nucleotides matching TRBD2. The V segment lost 4 bases and the J segment 5 bases; nucleotides outside the gene matches: 10. This CDR3 has 16 amino acids. Germline CDR1 SGHVS, CDR2 FQNEAQ. The CDR3 loop is CASSWTSGGGLETQYF. CDR3 in DNA: TGTGCCAGCAGCTGGACTAGCGGTGGGGGTCTGGAGACCCAGTACTTC.

This clone has just one count. This sequence joins TRBV4-3 and TRBJ2-3; 12 bases match TRBD2. Germline CDR1 is LGHNA and CDR2 is YSLEER. The CDR3 sequence is 14 residues long. V dropped 0 bases and J dropped 13; count of bases not matched to a gene: 5. For the CDR3, the DNA is TGCGCCAGCAGCCAAGATGGGACTAGCGGGCGGGAGTATTTT. Translated: CASSQDGTSGREYF.

The gene calls are TRBV28 and TRBJ1-2; no reliable D call. The V gene's germline CDR1 is MDHEN and CDR2 SYDVKM. V lost 1 base and J 4 bases, leaving 10 bases between the germline ends. The CDR3 has 14 residues. In nucleotides, the CDR3 is TGTGCCAGCAGTTTATTTCCAGAGCCCTATGGCTACACCTTC. Protein: CASSLFPEPYGYTF.